A selection of T cell receptor beta chains follows, all from one sample in a study of T cell repertoires in cytomegalovirus infection. Using its own MiXCR run on the reads, TCRdb lists one record per CDR3 protein. The sample yields roughly 990,000 distinct CDR3 sequences, roughly 30% seen once. No antigen is known for these receptors. Sequenced here: cultured CD8+ T cells from PBMCs, sampled from culture after CMV antigen stimulation. Receptors originate from a human donor in good health (CMV status not recorded). Some clones in this sample may be carry-over from other donors' samples. The CDR3 runs from the conserved cysteine through the conserved F or W. The order of the fields is V gene, D gene, J gene, clone size, CDR3 protein, CDR3 DNA. A D gene is named only where the DNA matches it firmly. The size entry is marked missing in some rows and otherwise reads once, few, many or a size class.

TRBV9	-	TRBJ2-1	few	CASSGPGHWNEQFF	TGTGCCAGCAGCGGACCGGGACACTGGAATGAGCAGTTCTTC
TRBV2	-	TRBJ1-1	-	CASREGLMNTEAFF	TGTGCCAGCAGGGAGGGACTTATGAACACTGAAGCTTTCTTT
TRBV4-1	TRBD1	TRBJ2-1	-	CASSLGRGQGAREQFF	TGCGCCAGCAGCCTGGGAAGGGGACAGGGGGCGCGTGAGCAGTTCTTC
TRBV7-6	TRBD1	TRBJ2-1	many	CASSTVAGQGDNEQFF	TGTGCCAGCAGCACAGTGGCGGGACAGGGGGACAATGAGCAGTTCTTC
TRBV27	-	TRBJ1-5	-	CANSVQGYNQPQHF	TGTGCCAACAGTGTCCAGGGTTACAATCAGCCCCAGCATTTT
TRBV5-6	-	TRBJ2-1	-	CVSSPGTSYNEQFF	TGTGTCAGCAGCCCGGGAACCTCCTACAATGAGCAGTTCTTC
TRBV12-3/TRBV12-4	TRBD1	TRBJ2-3	-	CASSPPGQGYDTQYF	TGTGCCAGCAGTCCTCCGGGACAGGGTTACGATACGCAGTATTTT
TRBV12-5	-	TRBJ2-7	few	CASGLVYGGSYEQYF	TGTGCTAGTGGTTTGGTCTATGGCGGGTCCTACGAGCAGTACTTC
TRBV6-1	-	TRBJ2-3	-	CASSERRGAADTQYF	TGTGCCAGCAGTGAAAGGAGAGGAGCTGCAGATACGCAGTATTTT
TRBV6-2/TRBV6-3	TRBD1	TRBJ2-7	-	CASSVQGLSYEQYF	TGTGCCAGCAGTGTACAGGGGTTGTCCTACGAGCAGTACTTC
TRBV14	-	TRBJ2-1	-	CASSLRDWDEQFF	TGTGCCAGCAGCCTCAGGGATTGGGATGAGCAGTTCTTC
TRBV19	TRBD1	TRBJ2-2	few	CASTPLTGPTGELFF	TGTGCCAGTACCCCGTTGACAGGGCCCACCGGGGAGCTGTTTTTT
TRBV6-2/TRBV6-3	-	TRBJ1-1	few	CASNQGYTEAFF	TGTGCCAGCAATCAGGGGTACACTGAAGCTTTCTTT
TRBV12-3/TRBV12-4	-	TRBJ2-1	few	CASTTDGEQFF	TGTGCCAGCACCACGGACGGCGAGCAGTTCTTC
TRBV20-1	-	TRBJ1-1	-	CSAFGVRGTEAFF	TGCAGTGCTTTCGGGGTGCGGGGCACTGAAGCTTTCTTT
TRBV7-4	-	TRBJ1-2	-	CANSLEGRYGYTF	TGTGCCAACAGCTTAGAGGGACGGTATGGCTACACCTTC
TRBV20-1	TRBD2	TRBJ2-5	-	CSAPSGAQETQYF	TGCAGTGCTCCCAGCGGGGCACAAGAGACCCAGTACTTC
TRBV20-1	TRBD2	TRBJ2-7	-	CSARLAGSYEQYF	TGCAGTGCTAGACTAGCGGGTTCCTACGAGCAGTACTTC
TRBV12-3/TRBV12-4	TRBD1	TRBJ1-2	many	CASNRDRGRAYGYTF	TGTGCCAGCAACCGGGACAGGGGGCGCGCCTATGGCTACACCTTC
TRBV7-9	-	TRBJ2-5	-	CVSSPGAMFETQYF	TGTGTCAGCAGCCCCGGGGCAATGTTTGAGACCCAGTACTTC
TRBV4-1	TRBD1	TRBJ1-4	-	CASSRQGQGDEKLFF	TGCGCCAGCAGTAGGCAGGGGCAGGGGGATGAAAAACTGTTTTTT
TRBV29-1	TRBD1	TRBJ1-2	-	CSVEDSEVDRADYGYTF	TGCAGCGTTGAAGATTCGGAGGTAGACAGGGCCGACTATGGCTACACCTTC
TRBV13	TRBD2	TRBJ2-1	-	CASSLGLAGGPDYEQFF	TGTGCCAGCAGCTTAGGACTAGCGGGGGGTCCTGACTATGAGCAGTTCTTC
TRBV9	-	TRBJ1-4	-	CASSVGGGEEKLFF	TGTGCCAGCAGCGTAGGCGGGGGGGAAGAAAAACTGTTTTTT
TRBV28	-	TRBJ2-5	-	CASSQTRGTNQETQYF	TGTGCCAGCAGCCAGACCCGAGGGACGAACCAAGAGACCCAGTACTTC
TRBV6-2/TRBV6-3	TRBD2	TRBJ2-2	few	CASSSPLRREGTGELFF	TGTGCCAGCAGTTCCCCGTTGAGGAGGGAGGGGACCGGGGAGCTGTTTTTT
TRBV19	-	TRBJ2-7	-	CASSTRTPLGYEQYF	TGTGCCAGTAGTACTCGGACTCCCCTTGGCTACGAGCAGTACTTC
TRBV5-8	-	TRBJ2-2	-	CASSPGLHTGELFF	TGTGCCAGCAGCCCTGGACTGCACACCGGGGAGCTGTTTTTT
TRBV27	TRBD2	TRBJ2-1	many	CASSFGGRNEQFF	TGTGCCAGCAGTTTCGGGGGGAGAAATGAGCAGTTCTTC
TRBV12-3/TRBV12-4	-	TRBJ1-5	many	CASSLIRGNQPQHF	TGTGCCAGCAGTTTAATCCGGGGGAATCAGCCCCAGCATTTT
TRBV27	-	TRBJ2-1	-	CASKDRHNEQFF	TGTGCCAGCAAGGACCGACACAATGAGCAGTTCTTC
TRBV7-2	-	TRBJ2-2	few	CASSLVGSHTGELFF	TGTGCCAGCAGCTTAGTCGGGTCCCACACCGGGGAGCTGTTTTTT
TRBV19	TRBD2	TRBJ2-1	-	CASSIALAGTDEQFF	TGTGCCAGTAGTATCGCCCTAGCGGGAACAGATGAGCAGTTCTTC
TRBV28	TRBD1	TRBJ1-2	many	CASSLGTGRGYTF	TGTGCCAGCAGTCTTGGGACAGGGCGAGGCTACACCTTC
TRBV7-2	-	TRBJ2-7	many	CASSSSSYEQYF	TGTGCCAGCAGCTCGAGCTCCTACGAGCAGTACTTC
TRBV10-3	TRBD1	TRBJ1-1	-	CAISLDRGSEAFF	TGTGCCATCAGTTTGGACAGGGGGTCTGAAGCTTTCTTT
TRBV11-2	-	TRBJ1-6	-	CASTLGTIGNSPLHF	TGTGCCAGCACCTTAGGCACAATCGGGAATTCACCCCTCCACTTT
TRBV27	TRBD2	TRBJ2-3	few	CASSPSAGDLTDTQYF	TGTGCCAGCAGTCCCTCAGCGGGGGACCTCACAGATACGCAGTATTTT
TRBV27	TRBD2	TRBJ2-2	few	CASSFHTLAGYAGELFF	TGTGCCAGCAGTTTCCATACTCTAGCGGGGTATGCCGGGGAGCTGTTTTTT
TRBV4-1	-	TRBJ2-3	few	CASSQDTGFTDTQYF	TGCGCCAGCAGCCAAGACACAGGGTTCACAGATACGCAGTATTTT
TRBV6-2/TRBV6-3	-	TRBJ1-4	few	CASSPPRADYNEKLFF	TGTGCCAGCAGTCCCCCCCGGGCGGATTATAATGAAAAACTGTTTTTT
TRBV6-5	-	TRBJ2-3	once	CASSFVGPNAQYF	TGTGCCAGCAGTTTCGTAGGGCCCAATGCGCAGTATTTT
TRBV7-9	-	TRBJ2-7	-	CASSPRWGGTYEQYF	TGTGCCAGCAGCCCTCGATGGGGGGGCACCTACGAGCAGTACTTC
TRBV5-4	TRBD1	TRBJ2-7	-	CASSSPDRGYEQYF	TGTGCCAGCAGCTCCCCGGACAGGGGCTACGAGCAGTACTTC
TRBV7-9	TRBD2	TRBJ2-1	many	CASSSVAGVTNYNEQFF	TGTGCCAGCAGTTCGGTAGCGGGGGTCACAAATTACAATGAGCAGTTCTTC
TRBV7-2	-	TRBJ2-5	-	CASSPSWALQETQYF	TGTGCCAGCAGCCCCTCCTGGGCCCTCCAAGAGACCCAGTACTTC
TRBV27	-	TRBJ2-5	-	CASSGGTSNQETQYF	TGTGCCAGCAGCGGAGGGACCAGCAATCAAGAGACCCAGTACTTC
TRBV28	TRBD1	TRBJ1-4	-	CASTFPDRQELFF	TGTGCCAGCACCTTCCCGGACAGGCAGGAACTGTTTTTT